A selection of T cell receptor beta chains follows, all from one sample in a study of Tregs in tolerant kidney transplant recipients. The assay was immunoSEQ multiplex PCR, and TCRdb's table has in-frame clones only and misses some. The repertoire includes tens of thousands of clones, more than 75% of them detected once, and 3.8% sits in the top ten. The sequencing used CD4+ T cells from blood (PBMCs), collected 6 months after the transplant. The receptor source for this set is a human patient who received a combined kidney and bone marrow transplant. The T cells may come from the graft donor. CDR3s include the opening cysteine and the closing phenylalanine or tryptophan. A D gene is named only where the DNA matches it firmly. The listing skips clone size in some rows; elsewhere it reads once, few, many or a size class.

d_call j_call v_call clone_size cdr3_nt cdr3_aa
TRBD2 TRBJ2-3 TRBV4-2 NA TGTGCCAGCAGCCATCAGACTAGCGGCACAGATACGCAGTATTTT CASSHQTSGTDTQYF
NA TRBJ2-5 TRBV5-6 NA TGTGCCAGCAGCCCTAACCCTGCGATACAAGAGACCCAGTACTTC CASSPNPAIQETQYF
NA TRBJ2-5 TRBV7-2 NA TGTGCCAGCAGCTTAGGTGTAAGGGGTCAAGAGACCCAGTACTTC CASSLGVRGQETQYF
NA TRBJ2-1 TRBV27 NA TGTGCCAGCAGGCGGGGTTTCCCGGGGAATGAGCAGTTCTTC CASRRGFPGNEQFF
NA TRBJ2-7 TRBV6-1 NA TGTGCCAGCAGTGAAAATCTAGCAGCCTACGAGCAGTACTTC CASSENLAAYEQYF
TRBD1 TRBJ1-2 TRBV28 NA TGTGCCAGCACCAAGGCCCCCTGGACAGGGATGGGCTACACCTTC CASTKAPWTGMGYTF
TRBD1 TRBJ2-7 TRBV27 NA TGTGCCAGCAGTTCGCGACAGGGACCCTACGAGCAGTACTTC CASSSRQGPYEQYF
NA TRBJ2-3 TRBV14 NA TGTGCCAGCAGCTCTGGACGGAGGGCTAGCACAGATACGCAGTATTTT CASSSGRRASTDTQYF
TRBD1 TRBJ2-2 TRBV7-9 NA TGTGCCAGCAGCACACCCGGGACAGGGTCTCACGGGGAGCTGTTTTTT CASSTPGTGSHGELFF
NA TRBJ2-3 TRBV5-1 NA TGCGCCAGCAGCTTGGGAGGGACAGATACGCAGTATTTT CASSLGGTDTQYF
NA TRBJ1-5 TRBV28 once TGTGCCAGCCTTGAGGGCAATCAGCCCCAGCATTTT CASLEGNQPQHF
TRBD1 TRBJ2-3 TRBV5-4 NA TGTGCCAGCAGCTCAGGACAGGTGGCAGTGGGGGATACGCAGTATTTT CASSSGQVAVGDTQYF
NA TRBJ1-2 TRBV6-4 NA TGTGCCAGCAGTGAAGGGGCAGCCCCAGGCTATGGCTACACCTTC CASSEGAAPGYGYTF
TRBD1 TRBJ1-2 TRBV25-1 NA TGTGCCAGCAGTGCCGGGACAGGATACTATGGCTACACCTTC CASSAGTGYYGYTF
TRBD1 TRBJ1-1 TRBV30 NA TGTGCCTGGAACACCAGGACAGGGGGCTATGAAGCTTTCTTT CAWNTRTGGYEAFF
TRBD1 TRBJ2-1 TRBV4-3 NA TGCGCCAGCAGCCAAGATCGGGAGACAGGGGACAACTACAATGAGCAGTTCTTC CASSQDRETGDNYNEQFF
TRBD1 TRBJ2-7 TRBV4-1 NA TGCGCCAGCAGTCTTTTTCCCCGGGACAGGGTCCACGAGCAGTACTTC CASSLFPRDRVHEQYF
NA TRBJ2-1 TRBV27 once TGTGCCAGCAGTGGGCGGCGGGCCTACAATGAGCAGTTCTTC CASSGRRAYNEQFF
TRBD1 TRBJ1-1 TRBV27 NA TGTGCCAGCAGTAACCGGGACAGGGACACTGAAGCTTTCTTT CASSNRDRDTEAFF
TRBD1 TRBJ2-7 TRBV18 NA TGTGCCAGCTCACGCCAGGGACAGCCCTTGGGGGAGCAGTACTTC CASSRQGQPLGEQYF
TRBD2 TRBJ2-7 TRBV9 once TGTGCCAGCAGCGGCCTTGCGAGCGGGAGTTTCTACGAGCAGTACTTC CASSGLASGSFYEQYF
NA TRBJ2-1 TRBV27 NA TGTGCCAGCAGATCGAGCGGGCTCTCCTACAATGAGCAGTTCTTC CASRSSGLSYNEQFF
NA TRBJ2-7 TRBV9 NA TGTGCCAGCAGCGAAGGGCCGGGAGCGGGCGAGCAGTACTTC CASSEGPGAGEQYF
NA TRBJ2-6 TRBV7-3 NA TGTGCCAGCAGCTTGTGGCCGGGGGCTGGGGCCAACGTCCTGACTTTC CASSLWPGAGANVLTF
TRBD1 TRBJ1-1 TRBV13 NA TGTGCCAGCAGCCTCGGACAGGGCACTGAAGCTTTCTTT CASSLGQGTEAFF
NA TRBJ1-6 TRBV6-5 NA TGTGCCAGCAGCTTGACAGGAACGAGGTCACCCCTCCACTTT CASSLTGTRSPLHF
NA TRBJ2-7 TRBV5-3 NA TGTGCCAGAAGCTTTAAGGGGCGGGACCGAACCTACGAGCAGTACTTC CARSFKGRDRTYEQYF
TRBD2 TRBJ2-7 TRBV10-2 few TGCGCCAGCAGACCGGGAGGGCCAGGCGAGCAGTACTTC CASRPGGPGEQYF
NA TRBJ2-4 TRBV4-2 NA TGTGCCAGCAGCCAAGACGCGTTTGGCAAAAACATTCAGTACTTC CASSQDAFGKNIQYF
TRBD2 TRBJ2-2 TRBV27 NA TGTGCCAGCAGTCCTAGCGGGAGTTACACCGGGGAGCTGTTTTTT CASSPSGSYTGELFF
TRBD2 TRBJ2-7 TRBV11-3 NA TGTGCCAGCGCGCGCGCCGGGGGGAGGGCGCAAGAGCAGTACTTC CASARAGGRAQEQYF
TRBD1 TRBJ1-6 TRBV18 NA TGTGCCAGCTCACCTTACGGACAGGGACACTCACCCCTCCACTTT CASSPYGQGHSPLHF
NA TRBJ1-1 TRBV29-1 NA TGCAGCGTTGCTGGCAGGATATCAAACACTGAAGCTTTCTTT CSVAGRISNTEAFF
TRBD2 TRBJ2-3 TRBV5-1 NA TGCGCCAGCAACCGGGGGGGGAGCACAGATACGCAGTATTTT CASNRGGSTDTQYF
TRBD2 TRBJ2-3 TRBV28 NA TGTGCCAGCAGTCCTTATTATAGCGGGGGCAGGGCAGATACGCAGTATTTT CASSPYYSGGRADTQYF
NA TRBJ2-7 TRBV30 NA TGTGCCTGGAGTGCAACTGCTGTTCGTTACGAGCAGTACTTC CAWSATAVRYEQYF
TRBD1 TRBJ1-1 TRBV18 NA TGTGCCAGCTCACCACCGGGACAGGGACGGGTGAACACTGAAGCTTTCTTT CASSPPGQGRVNTEAFF
NA TRBJ2-7 TRBV5-5 NA TGTGCCAGCACCACGGCTACAGGGCCCTACGAGCAGTACTTC CASTTATGPYEQYF
NA TRBJ2-3 TRBV2 once TGTGCCAGCAGTGGGGCGGATACGCAGTATTTT CASSGADTQYF
TRBD2 TRBJ2-7 TRBV18 NA TGTGCCAGCTCAACCGGGACTAGCGTAGCCTACGAGCAGTACTTC CASSTGTSVAYEQYF
NA TRBJ1-6 TRBV7-2 NA TGTGCCAGCAGCTTAGAACTGAATTCACCCCTCCACTTT CASSLELNSPLHF
NA TRBJ2-3 TRBV6-5 NA TGTGCCAGCAGTCAACGACAGGGCACAGATACGCAGTATTTT CASSQRQGTDTQYF
NA TRBJ2-1 TRBV7-7 NA TGTGCCAGCAGCTTATCAGGAAACGACAATGAGCAGTTCTTC CASSLSGNDNEQFF
NA TRBJ1-6 TRBV4-2 NA TGTGCCAGCAGCCAAGATGGTCAGGGGTTGAATTCACCCCTCCACTTT CASSQDGQGLNSPLHF
TRBD1 TRBJ1-1 TRBV23-1 NA TGCGCCAGCAGTCCCTATGACAGGGCCACTGAAGCTTTCTTT CASSPYDRATEAFF
NA TRBJ2-3 TRBV18 once TGTGCCAGCTCACCCCAGGTTAACACAGATACGCAGTATTTT CASSPQVNTDTQYF
NA TRBJ1-1 TRBV11-3 NA TGTGCCAGCAGCCGAGGACGGGAGAACACTGAAGCTTTCTTT CASSRGRENTEAFF